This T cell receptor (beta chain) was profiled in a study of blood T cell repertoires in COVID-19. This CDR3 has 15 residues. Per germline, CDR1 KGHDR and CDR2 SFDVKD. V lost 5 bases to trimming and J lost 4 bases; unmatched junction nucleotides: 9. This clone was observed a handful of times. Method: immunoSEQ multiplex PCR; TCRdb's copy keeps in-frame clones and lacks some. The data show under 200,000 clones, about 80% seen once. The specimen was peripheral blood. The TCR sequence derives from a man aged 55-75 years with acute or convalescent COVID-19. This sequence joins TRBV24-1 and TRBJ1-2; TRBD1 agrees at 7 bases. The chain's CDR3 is CATSAPGQNLYGYTF. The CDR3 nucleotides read TGTGCCACCAGTGCCCCGGGACAGAACCTCTATGGCTACACCTTC.